What follows describes a single T cell receptor (beta chain). Its target is unknown. These data come from a study of persistence of HIV-infected CD4 T cells. The immunoSEQ assay was version 4, run in survey mode. TCRdb's table, derived via immunoSEQ multiplex PCR, lists solely in-frame clones and lacks some. Seen here are 50,000 to 65,000 clones, roughly 75% observed once, and the top ten hold 1.5% to 2%. V gave up 0 bases and J gave up 1 base, with 7 bases separating them. From germline, CDR1 is SGDLS and CDR2 YYNGEE. There are 14 residues in the CDR3. An overlapping HIV-1 Gag peptide pool stimulated these cells at roughly 0.97 ug/peptide/mL. Sorted nonresponding memory CD4+ T cells were CD40L-negative, CD69-negative, CD45RO-high. A roughly 20-hour stimulation of CD8-depleted PBMCs used anti-CD28/CD49d costimulation, CD40-blocking antibody and enfuvirtide.

The clonotype was recovered from an adult man with HIV who was CMV-seropositive. The chain couples TRBV9 to TRBJ1-1, with D perhaps TRBD1 (5 bases). Sample: CD4+ T cells sorted from PBMCs after 18-hour stimulation, taken from a patient who received antiretroviral therapy. The CDR3 DNA follows: TGTGCCAGCAGCGTAGTACAGGAGAACACTGAAGCTTTCTTT. Protein: CASSVVQENTEAFF.